Listed here are 20 T cell receptor beta chains from one sample, sequenced in a study of blood T cell repertoires in COVID-19. The data were produced by immunoSEQ multiplex PCR, yet TCRdb's version contains in-frame clones alone and is incomplete. Of about 140,000 clones listed, approximately 85% were seen once; the top ten hold roughly 2.9%. Sequencing was carried out using peripheral blood. The receptors derive from a man aged 45-60 years with acute or convalescent COVID-19.

This clone showed up just a few times. The V and J genes are TRBV5-4 and TRBJ2-1; 8 bases agree with TRBD2. Germline CDR1 and CDR2: SGHNT and YYREEE (reference sequence). CDR3 length: 16 residues. The junction had 12 bases not matched to a gene; V was cut back by 3 bases and J by 7 bases. CDR3 protein: CASSSPRERGWNEQFF. The CDR3 DNA is TGTGCCAGCAGCTCCCCCCGCGAGCGGGGGTGGAATGAGCAGTTCTTC.

The V call is TRBV4-1, the J call TRBJ2-7; possibly TRBD2 for D (6 bases). Germline V lookup: CDR1 MGHRA, CDR2 YSYEKL. The CDR3 is 15 residues long. Trimming removed 0 bases at V and 3 bases at J, with 12 bases between. CDR3 loop: CASSQEGGTYYEQYF. The DNA of the CDR3 is TGCGCCAGCAGCCAAGAGGGGGGTACATACTACGAGCAGTACTTC.

The chain is built from TRBV6-5 and TRBJ2-7; 7 positions agree with TRBD1. Germline V lookup: CDR1 MNHEY, CDR2 SVGAGI. This CDR3 has 13 residues. V lost 11 bases and J lost 3; bases outside the gene matches: 10. CDR3 residues: CAGKQGIDYEQYF. The CDR3 coding sequence is TGTGCCGGTAAACAGGGGATCGACTACGAGCAGTACTTC.

The rearrangement joins TRBV27 to TRBJ1-2; the match to TRBD1 covers 12 bases. Unmatched junction bases numbered 10, after V lost 2 bases and J lost 6 bases. The CDR3 loop spans 17 amino acids. From germline, CDR1 is MNHEY and CDR2 SMNVEV (reference sequence). This CDR3 reads CASSLNYRDRGLNGYTF. CDR3 sequence (DNA): TGTGCCAGCAGTTTAAATTACCGGGACAGGGGGCTGAATGGCTACACCTTC.

This clone was recorded once. V gene TRBV28 combines with J gene TRBJ2-7; D possibly corresponds to TRBD2 (7 bases). This CDR3 has 14 residues. Germline V lookup: CDR1 MDHEN, CDR2 SYDVKM. V shed 3 bases and J shed 4 bases, with 13 bases lying between them. The CDR3 coding sequence is TGTGCCAGCAGTTTGGGGGGGGGCATATACGAGCAGTACTTC. Encoded protein: CASSLGGGIYEQYF.

V is TRBV2 and J is TRBJ2-7; tentatively, D is TRBD2 (6 bases). This CDR3 has 14 residues. Germline V lookup: CDR1 SNHLY, CDR2 FYNNEI. V dropped 0 bases and J dropped 6 bases, with 12 bases sitting between them. CDR3 in amino acids: CASSEARGIPEQYF. CDR3 in DNA: TGTGCCAGCAGTGAAGCTCGCGGGATTCCCGAGCAGTACTTC.

The V gene is TRBV5-4, the J gene TRBJ2-7; possible D gene TRBD1, 7 bases. V was trimmed by 2 bases and J by 7 bases, leaving 16 bases between them. The germline gives CDR1 SGHNT, CDR2 YYREEE (reference sequence). This CDR3 has 14 amino acids. The CDR3 sequence: CASSFRRDSGEQYF. CDR3 bases: TGTGCCAGCAGCTTTAGGCGGGACAGTGGAGAGCAGTACTTC.

V and J are TRBV21-1 and TRBJ1-2. TRBV21-1 corresponds to a pseudogene. CDR3 length: 14 residues. The CDR3 nucleotides read TGTGCCACCCCGGGGAGGGCCAATAACTATGGCTACACCTTC. Protein: CATPGRANNYGYTF.

The CDR3 reads CASSHRTGRAYEQYF. The CDR3, as DNA: TGTGCCAGCAGCCATCGGACAGGGAGAGCCTACGAGCAGTACTTC. The chain links TRBV3-1 (or the pseudogene TRBV3-2) to TRBJ2-7; 8 bases line up with TRBD1. CDR3 length: 15 amino acids. Trimming took 3 bases from V and 2 from J; bases not matched to a gene: 6. CDR1 is LGHDT and CDR2 is YNNKEL in the germline V gene (reference sequence).

CDR3 sequence (DNA): TGTGCCAGCAGCTTAGGGGCAGGGCTAGGCTACACCTTC. Translated, it gives CASSLGAGLGYTF. V usage is TRBV11-2 and J usage is TRBJ1-2, with D tentatively TRBD1 (5 bases). The V gene lost 1 base and the J gene lost 8 bases, with 11 bases spanning the gap. This CDR3 comprises 13 residues. Germline V CDR1 and CDR2: SGHAT, FQNNGV.

J is TRBJ2-3 and V is TRBV27; no clear D. The CDR3 is made up of 17 amino acids. V was cut by 3 bases and J by 0 bases, with 16 bases left in between. Per the germline V gene, CDR1 is MNHEY and CDR2 is SMNVEV (reference sequence). CDR3 in DNA: TGTGCCAGCAGTTTTCGTCGGGTCAGAACTAGCACAGATACGCAGTATTTT. It codes for CASSFRRVRTSTDTQYF.

For the CDR3, the DNA is TGTGCCAGCAGTGTACGGAGCGCACACTTACCCTTCTATGGCTACACCTTC. Translated, it gives CASSVRSAHLPFYGYTF. The chain uses TRBV6-1 and TRBJ1-2; D is uncertain. Germline assignment: CDR1 MNHNS and CDR2 SASEGT. The V end was cut by 4 bases, the J end by 4 bases, with 22 bases between. The CDR3 consists of 17 residues.

This clone turned up a few times. V gene TRBV7-9 combines with J gene TRBJ2-7; 7 bases fit TRBD1. V shed 5 bases and J 0 bases; nucleotides not matched to a gene: 4. Per the germline V gene, CDR1 is SEHNR and CDR2 is FQNEAQ (reference sequence). The CDR3 is 14 residues long. CDR3 region: CASSLRDSSYEQYF. CDR3 in DNA: TGTGCCAGCAGCCTCCGGGACAGCTCCTACGAGCAGTACTTC.

The chain is built from TRBV12-3 or TRBV12-4 and TRBJ2-2; 7 positions agree with TRBD2. The junction had 2 bases not matched to a gene; V was cut back by 5 bases and J by 5 bases. This CDR3 has 13 amino acids. The CDR3 reads CASSGRETGELFF. In nucleotides, the CDR3 is TGTGCCAGCAGTGGGAGGGAAACCGGGGAGCTGTTTTTT.

V gene TRBV4-1 combines with J gene TRBJ2-5; D is perhaps TRBD2 (6 bases). The length of the CDR3 is 14 residues. V was pared by 5 bases and J by 2 bases, with 12 bases between. Germline V gene sequence: CDR1 MGHRA, CDR2 YSYEKL. Here the CDR3 DNA reads TGCGCCAGCAGCGAACGGGGGAGGCAAGAGACCCAGTACTTC. Its translation: CASSERGRQETQYF.

V usage is TRBV5-5 and J usage is TRBJ2-3; 11 bases are shared with TRBD2. The CDR3 runs 17 residues. Germline CDR1 reads SGHKS; CDR2 reads YYEKEE (reference sequence). Losses at the gene ends were 1 base for V and 4 bases for J; bases not matched to a gene: 8. This CDR3 is CASSLFTSGSGADTQYF. DNA of the CDR3: TGTGCCAGCAGCTTGTTTACTAGCGGGAGTGGGGCAGATACGCAGTATTTT. Full variable domain (outside the CDR3, taken from reference TRBV5-5 and TRBJ2-3): DAGVTQSPTHLIKTRGQQVTLRCSPISGHKSVSWYQQVLGQGPQFIFQYYEKEERGRGNFPDRFSARQFPNYSSELNVNALLLGDSALYLCASSLFTSGSGADTQYFGPGTRLTVL.

The genes are TRBV3-1 (or the pseudogene TRBV3-2) and TRBJ2-7; D is uncertain. Trimming took 0 bases from V and 6 from J, leaving 9 bases between them. The CDR3 loop spans 13 amino acids. CDR1 LGHDT and CDR2 YNNKEL come from the germline V gene (reference sequence). DNA for the CDR3: TGTGCCAGCAGCCAAGAGCGGCACCGCGAGCAGTACTTC. Its translation: CASSQERHREQYF.

CDR3 sequence (DNA): TGTGCCCACGGACAGTATAGCAATCAGCCCCAGCATTTT. It codes for CAHGQYSNQPQHF. The chain combines TRBV28 with TRBJ1-5; tentatively, D is TRBD1 (6 bases). This CDR3 has 13 residues. Germline CDR1 and CDR2: MDHEN and SYDVKM. V dropped 11 bases and J dropped 0 bases, with 11 bases sitting between them.

Only one count was recorded for this clone. V usage is TRBV25-1 and J usage is TRBJ1-2, with 9 bases that match TRBD1. V was pared by 2 bases and J by 9 bases, with 7 bases of the junction left unmatched. CDR1 and CDR2 (germline): MGHDK, SYGVNS. The CDR3 contains 14 residues. CDR3 sequence: CASSEGRTGGSYTF. The CDR3 region has the DNA TGTGCCAGCAGTGAAGGACGAACAGGGGGCAGCTACACCTTC.

In DNA form, the CDR3 reads TGTGCCAGCTATAGTTGGGCCGCACTTGAAAAACTGTTTTTT. It encodes CASYSWAALEKLFF. V is TRBV5-6 and J is TRBJ1-4, with D unresolved. The CDR3 sequence is 14 residues long. Trimming removed 7 bases at V and 7 bases at J, with 17 bases between. Germline V gene lookup returns CDR1 SGHDT and CDR2 YYEEEE.